These 13 T cell receptor beta chains share one sample of origin, sequenced in a study of blood T cell repertoires in COVID-19. TCRdb keeps only in-frame clones here, not all; method: immunoSEQ multiplex PCR. The repertoire has a few hundred thousand clones, 85% to 90% of them found once; the top ten carry approximately 5%. Sequencing was performed on peripheral blood. All receptors derive from a woman between 40 and 55 years old who had recovered from COVID-19.

The chain has TRBV19 and TRBJ2-3; a possible D gene is TRBD1 (6 bases). V lost 5 bases, J lost 3 bases, and 12 bases lay in between. The V gene's germline CDR1 is LNHDA and CDR2 SQIVND (reference sequence). CDR3 size: 14 residues. The CDR3 nucleotides are TGTGCCAGTAGTTTTGTCCAGGGGACAGATACGCAGTATTTT. It specifies CASSFVQGTDTQYF.

This clone occurred a few times. V and J are TRBV2 and TRBJ2-3; a possible D gene is TRBD2 (6 bases). V was clipped by 6 bases and J by 0 bases, with 16 bases between them. The CDR3 is 16 residues long. Germline V lookup: CDR1 SNHLY, CDR2 FYNNEI. CDR3: CASSLIQGGSTDTQYF. The CDR3 nucleotides are TGTGCCAGCAGCCTCATCCAGGGAGGTAGCACAGATACGCAGTATTTT.

The J gene is TRBJ2-1, the V gene TRBV3-1 (or the pseudogene TRBV3-2), with D tentatively TRBD2 (5 bases). Trimming shortened V by 1 base and J by 0 bases, and 7 bases separated the two germline ends. The CDR3 sequence is 15 residues long. Germline lookup yields CDR1 LGHDT and CDR2 YNNKEL (reference sequence). CDR3 region: CASSQAGNSYNEQFF. The CDR3 coding sequence is TGTGCCAGCAGCCAAGCCGGGAACTCCTACAATGAGCAGTTCTTC.

V is TRBV12-3 or TRBV12-4 and J is TRBJ2-5; TRBD2 aligns across 9 bases. This CDR3 spans 13 amino acids. The J segment lost 4 bases and the V segment lost 4 bases, leaving 1 base of the junction unmatched. CDR3 nucleotide sequence: TGTGCCAGCAGTTGGGGACTAGCAGAGACCCAGTACTTC. Protein: CASSWGLAETQYF.

The chain is built from TRBV2 and TRBJ2-5; 10 nucleotides align to TRBD1. CDR3 length: 14 amino acids. Germline values: CDR1 SNHLY, CDR2 FYNNEI. The V and J ends lost 10 bases and 5 bases, in that order; junction bases with no gene match: 10. DNA for the CDR3: TGTGCCACCCACCCCGGGACAGGGGTTGAGACCCAGTACTTC. Its translation is CATHPGTGVETQYF.

This sequence joins TRBV4-1 and TRBJ2-1, with D possibly matching TRBD2 (5 bases). The germline gives CDR1 MGHRA, CDR2 YSYEKL. The CDR3 totals 15 residues. The germline V and J ends were trimmed by 3 bases and 8 bases, with 17 bases remaining between them. The chain's CDR3 is CASSQAGGAWDEQFF. DNA of the CDR3: TGCGCCAGCAGCCAGGCGGGCGGAGCGTGGGATGAGCAGTTCTTC.

The genes are TRBV10-3 and TRBJ1-4, with a possible D match to TRBD1 (5 bases). V shed 10 bases and J shed 5 bases, with 11 bases lying between them. This CDR3 contains 12 residues. Germline V CDR1 and CDR2: ENHRY, SYGVKD. The CDR3 loop is CATMGLNEKLFF. In nucleotides, the CDR3 is TGTGCCACCATGGGGCTCAATGAAAAACTGTTTTTT.

This clone was seen a single time. The gene calls are TRBV23-1 and TRBJ2-3; TRBD2 might be the D (6 bases). TRBV23-1 is filed as an ORF, its function uncertain. Trimming removed 0 bases from V and 2 bases from J, with 24 bases in between. The CDR3 totals 20 residues. DNA of the CDR3: TGCGCCAGCAGTCAATCGGAGGGCGGGGACTCACCAGAATACACAGATACGCAGTATTTT. Encoded protein: CASSQSEGGDSPEYTDTQYF.

The genes are TRBV25-1 and TRBJ1-4; D gene ambiguous. The germline V gene has CDR1 MGHDK and CDR2 SYGVNS. Trimming left V 3 bases short and J 7 bases short, with 15 bases between. The CDR3 consists of 15 residues. CDR3 protein: CASSDPAAGGEKLFF. The CDR3 DNA reads TGTGCCAGCAGTGATCCGGCAGCCGGCGGTGAAAAACTGTTTTTT.

CDR3 sequence: CASSRIQGRGTGELFF. CDR3 bases: TGCGCCAGCAGCAGAATACAGGGGCGCGGGACCGGGGAGCTGTTTTTT. The V call is TRBV5-1, the J call TRBJ2-2, with TRBD1 identical over 7 bases. The V gene end was trimmed by 4 bases and the J gene end by 5 bases; junction bases not matched to a gene: 11. Per germline, CDR1 SGHRS and CDR2 YFSETQ. The CDR3 length is 16 residues.

The gene calls are TRBV7-8 and TRBJ2-5; 12 nucleotides match TRBD1. CDR1 is SGHVS and CDR2 is FQNEAQ in the germline V gene. V shed 2 bases and J 5 bases; nucleotides not matched to a gene: 9. The CDR3 runs 17 residues. DNA of the CDR3: TGTGCCAGCAGCTTACCGGGACAGGGGGCGCGTAGGGAGACCCAGTACTTC. Amino acids: CASSLPGQGARRETQYF.

This rearrangement joins TRBV24-1 to TRBJ1-1; 7 bases match TRBD1. V was pared by 9 bases and J by 1 base, with 4 bases of the junction left unmatched. The CDR3 totals 13 residues. Germline CDR1 is KGHDR and CDR2 is SFDVKD. The DNA of the CDR3 is TGTGCCACCGCAAGGACAGGGAACACTGAAGCTTTCTTT. This sequence encodes CATARTGNTEAFF.

This chain's CDR3 is CASSQDQVGLAGYEQYV. DNA for the CDR3: TGTGCCAGCAGCCAAGATCAAGTAGGACTAGCGGGATACGAGCAGTACGTC. The chain links TRBV3-1 (or the pseudogene TRBV3-2) to TRBJ2-7; TRBD2 matches at 12 bases. The CDR3 runs to 17 residues. Germline V CDR1 and CDR2: LGHDT, YNNKEL (reference sequence). J lost 4 bases, V lost 0 bases, and 7 bases had no gene match.